A single sample is the source of the 15 T cell receptor beta chains below, sequenced in a study of CD8+ T cells in alopecia areata. Sequencing templates came from extracted RNA that was reverse transcribed into cDNA. TCRdb keeps only in-frame clones here, not all; method: immunoSEQ multiplex PCR. The sample lists tens of thousands of clones; 55% to 65% were seen once. The specimen comprised CD8+ T cells sorted from blood, sampled at week 0. Receptor source: a human donor with alopecia areata.

The gene calls are TRBV14 and TRBJ1-6; D is ambiguous. The germline V gene encodes CDR1 SGHDN and CDR2 FVKESK. Trimming took 4 bases from V and 10 from J, leaving 11 bases between them. This CDR3 is 13 amino acids long. DNA for the CDR3: TGTGCCAGCAGCCTGATCGTCGGCTCACCCCTCCACTTT. Translating gives CASSLIVGSPLHF.

The chain links TRBV28 to TRBJ1-2, with D possibly being TRBD1 (6 bases). V was pared by 4 bases and J by 4 bases, with 13 bases between. Per germline, CDR1 MDHEN and CDR2 SYDVKM. This CDR3 has 14 residues. The CDR3 reads CASSSGASRYGYTF. The DNA of the CDR3 is TGTGCCAGCAGTTCGGGGGCCAGCCGCTATGGCTACACCTTC.

The gene calls are TRBV4-1 and TRBJ2-1; TRBD2 matches 11 bases. CDR3 length: 16 amino acids. V was pared by 4 bases and J by 5 bases, with 7 bases of the junction left unmatched. Germline values: CDR1 MGHRA, CDR2 YSYEKL. CDR3 nucleotide sequence: TGCGCCAGCAGCCCGACTAGCGGGGCAATAAACAATGAGCAGTTCTTC. Translating gives CASSPTSGAINNEQFF.

Comments on this clone: At one end the junction does not follow the germline gene, possibly because of a read error. The rearrangement joins TRBV2 to TRBJ2-7; 8 bases agree with TRBD1. The germline V gene has CDR1 SNHLY and CDR2 FYNNEI. The CDR3 has 14 residues. CDR3 nucleotides: TGTACCAGCAGGGCCGGGACAGGATCCTACGAGCAGTACTTC. This encodes CTSRAGTGSYEQYF. Together with reference TRBV2 and TRBJ2-7, the CDR3 gives the full variable domain: EPEVTQTPSHQVTQMGQEVILRCVPISNHLYFYWYRQILGQKVEFLVSFYNNEISEKSEIFDDQFSVERPDGSNFTLKIRSTKLEDSAMYFCTSRAGTGSYEQYFGPGTRLTVT.

J is TRBJ2-2 and V is TRBV6-5; 8 bases align to TRBD1. Unmatched junction bases numbered 5, after V lost 4 bases and J lost 1 base. Per the germline V gene, CDR1 is MNHEY and CDR2 is SVGAGI. There are 16 residues in the CDR3. Written as DNA, the CDR3 is TGTGCCAGCAGTTGGGGACAGGCGGAGAACACCGGGGAGCTGTTTTTT. Its protein is CASSWGQAENTGELFF.

The chain recombines TRBV11-2 with TRBJ2-3; weak D call: TRBD1 (6 bases). The germline CDR1 and CDR2 sequences are SGHAT and FQNNGV. V dropped 3 bases and J dropped 0 bases, with 19 bases sitting between them. The CDR3 consists of 18 residues. This chain's CDR3 is CASSFPREGEWSTDTQYF. DNA for the CDR3: TGTGCCAGCAGCTTCCCTCGTGAGGGGGAATGGAGCACAGATACGCAGTATTTT.

This clone was recorded once. The V and J genes are TRBV23-1 and TRBJ1-2, with 8 positions matching TRBD1. TRBV23-1 counts as an open reading frame of uncertain function. V gave up 4 bases and J gave up 4 bases; unmatched junction bases: 26. This CDR3 region has 21 residues. CDR3 DNA: TGCGCCAGCAGTCTGAGGACAGGGCGACCCTTCCCGCCTGCCCTGTTCTATGGCTACACCTTC. Its protein is CASSLRTGRPFPPALFYGYTF.

In this sample, this clone turned up once. V usage is TRBV25-1 and J usage is TRBJ1-4; maybe TRBD1 (6 bases). The V and J ends lost 6 bases and 8 bases respectively, with 16 bases between them. CDR1 is MGHDK, CDR2 SYGVNS, per germline. The CDR3 extends over 14 amino acids. For the CDR3, the DNA is TGTGCCAGCAGGCCCTCGGGGGCACAGGAAAAACTGTTTTTT. It is translated as CASRPSGAQEKLFF.

As concerns this clone: Mismatch with germline at one junction end may stem from a read error. This chain links TRBV9 with TRBJ1-1; D unresolved. The CDR3 has 13 amino acids. Germline values: CDR1 SGDLS, CDR2 YYNGEE. CDR3 sequence reads: CASSLPSGTEAFF. The CDR3 DNA reads as TGCGCCAGCAGCCTGCCCTCCGGGACTGAAGCTTTCTTT.

This clone was recorded a few times. The gene calls are TRBV29-1 and TRBJ1-2; TRBD1 might be the D (6 bases). V lost 4 bases and J lost 8, with 14 bases in between. Germline V gives CDR1 SQVTM, CDR2 ANQGSEA. CDR3 size: 12 residues. CDR3 protein: CSVGLEGDGYTF. The CDR3 DNA follows: TGCAGCGTTGGTCTTGAGGGGGACGGCTACACCTTC.

This clone was recorded a few times. The rearrangement uses TRBV18 and TRBJ2-2; D could derive from TRBD1 or TRBD2 (5 bases each). The ends were cut back, 0 bases at V and 7 bases at J, with 15 bases in the middle. In germline, CDR1 is KGHSH, CDR2 LQKENI. The CDR3 totals 16 residues. The CDR3 DNA reads as TGTGCCAGCTCACCACCGGTGATGGGACGAGACGGGGAGCTGTTTTTT. Translation gives CASSPPVMGRDGELFF.

V is TRBV13 and J is TRBJ2-3; 10 bases align to TRBD2. Per the germline V gene, CDR1 is PRHDT and CDR2 is FYEKMQ (reference sequence). The CDR3 covers 16 residues. The V and J ends lost 0 bases and 2 bases, in that order; junction bases with no gene match: 2. The CDR3 DNA sequence: TGTGCCAGCAGCTTAGGACTAGCGGGGTTCACAGATACGCAGTATTTT. It codes for CASSLGLAGFTDTQYF.

V gene TRBV2 combines with J gene TRBJ2-1, with 7 nucleotides matching TRBD2. Germline loops: CDR1 SNHLY, CDR2 FYNNEI. V gave up 8 bases and J gave up 1 base; unmatched junction bases: 2. The CDR3 has 13 residues. CDR3 nucleotide sequence: TGTGCCAGCGAAGCGGGATCCTACAATGAGCAGTTCTTC. Translation gives CASEAGSYNEQFF.

The J gene is TRBJ2-7, the V gene TRBV30; TRBD2 agrees at 13 bases. CDR3 size: 16 residues. In germline, CDR1 is GTSNPN, CDR2 SVGIG (reference sequence). Trimming cost V 2 bases and J 2 bases; bases outside gene matches: 6. CDR3 coding DNA: TGTGCCTGGAGTTTGGGACTAGCGGGACAGACCTACGAGCAGTACTTC. Translation: CAWSLGLAGQTYEQYF.

This clone was observed a handful of times. This rearrangement joins TRBV7-8 to TRBJ2-2; TRBD2 matches 12 bases. Germline CDR1 SGHVS, CDR2 FQNEAQ. The CDR3 totals 18 residues. Trimming cost V 3 bases and J 4 bases; bases outside gene matches: 9. CDR3 sequence reads: CASSFFHGLAGLTGELFF. CDR3 DNA: TGTGCCAGCAGCTTCTTCCACGGACTAGCGGGACTCACCGGGGAGCTGTTTTTT.